This TCR beta chain was retrieved from a study of Ad26.COV2.S vaccination and SARS-CoV-2 variants. V lost 0 bases and J 2 bases, leaving 7 bases between the germline ends. The CDR3 totals 14 residues. Looked up from germline, CDR1 is SGHAT and CDR2 is FQNNGV. Regarding treatment: over 15 received Ad26.COV2.S at low or high dose, single or two shots; 5 received placebo; per-sample allocation not given. Each sample was drawn 63 days after the first injection (of vaccine or placebo). TCRdb's copy holds only in-frame clones and misses some; the assay was immunoSEQ multiplex PCR. In the table there are about 350,000 clones, 75% to 90% of which are singletons.

The rearrangement links TRBV11-2 to TRBJ2-5, with unresolved D. The TCR comes from a person aged 18-60 years who received the Ad26.COV2.S COVID-19 vaccine or a placebo. Material: peripheral blood, obtained in a trial of Ad26.COV2.S vaccine versus placebo. CDR3 sequence reads: CASSLEAEQETQYF. For the CDR3, the DNA is TGTGCCAGCAGCTTAGAGGCAGAACAAGAGACCCAGTACTTC. The full variable domain, with the rest looked up from reference TRBV11-2 and TRBJ2-5, is EAGVAQSPRYKIIEKRQSVAFWCNPISGHATLYWYQQILGQGPKLLIQFQNNGVVDDSQLPKDRFSAERLKGVDSTLKIQPAKLEDSAVYLCASSLEAEQETQYFGPGTRLLVL.